These T cell receptor beta chains were read from a single sample in a study of cytomegalovirus exposure and HLA in healthy donors. TCRdb's copy holds only in-frame clones and misses some; the assay was immunoSEQ multiplex PCR. The sample lists 150,000 to 200,000 clones, around 80% seen once, with over 0.95% in the top ten. Source material: PBMCs. These receptors originate from a woman in her 30s in good health and CMV-seronegative. Each CDR3 is given with its conserved first and last residue. A D gene is named only where the DNA matches it firmly. Some rows have no size entry. The others give once, few or many, or a class for an expanded clone.

abundance: NA
j_gene: TRBJ1-5
v_gene: TRBV2
d_gene: TRBD1
CDR3nt: TGTGCCAGCAGTGCTCAAAGACAGGGGGCGCATCAGCCCCAGCATTTT
CDR3aa: CASSAQRQGAHQPQHF

abundance: NA
j_gene: TRBJ2-3
v_gene: TRBV15
d_gene: TRBD2
CDR3nt: TGTGCCACCAGCGATTCGGGACTAGCGGGGCTTAGCACAGATACGCAGTATTTT
CDR3aa: CATSDSGLAGLSTDTQYF

abundance: NA
j_gene: TRBJ2-5
v_gene: TRBV29-1
d_gene: NA
CDR3nt: TGCAGCGTTGGGGGGGGGCCGCGTGAGACCCAGTACTTC
CDR3aa: CSVGGGPRETQYF

abundance: NA
j_gene: TRBJ1-3
v_gene: TRBV27
d_gene: TRBD1
CDR3nt: TGTGCCAGCAGTTCACAGGGGACTGGAAACACCATATATTTT
CDR3aa: CASSSQGTGNTIYF

abundance: NA
j_gene: TRBJ2-2
v_gene: TRBV5-1
d_gene: TRBD1
CDR3nt: TGCGCCAGCAGCGTGGACAGGGAAATAGGGGAGCTGTTTTTT
CDR3aa: CASSVDREIGELFF

abundance: NA
j_gene: TRBJ2-7
v_gene: TRBV9
d_gene: NA
CDR3nt: TGTGCCAGCAGCGCCCCGCCCGAGGGGGTTAGCTCCTACGAGCAGTACTTC
CDR3aa: CASSAPPEGVSSYEQYF

abundance: NA
j_gene: TRBJ2-1
v_gene: TRBV7-3
d_gene: NA
CDR3nt: TGTGCCAGCAGTGTGTACGGGGGAGATTACAATGAGCAGTTCTTC
CDR3aa: CASSVYGGDYNEQFF

abundance: NA
j_gene: TRBJ1-2
v_gene: TRBV11-2
d_gene: NA
CDR3nt: TGTGCCAGCAGCAATAGCCTCCTCCGGGACAAGGACTATGGCTACACCTTC
CDR3aa: CASSNSLLRDKDYGYTF

abundance: many
j_gene: TRBJ2-7
v_gene: TRBV18
d_gene: NA
CDR3nt: TGTGCCAGCTCACCAGAGGTCAAACCCTACGAGCAGTACTTC
CDR3aa: CASSPEVKPYEQYF

abundance: NA
j_gene: TRBJ2-1
v_gene: TRBV11-2
d_gene: NA
CDR3nt: TGTGCCAGCAGCACGGGACTTACTATCTACCTTAGCAATGAGCAGTTCTTC
CDR3aa: CASSTGLTIYLSNEQFF

abundance: few
j_gene: TRBJ1-3
v_gene: TRBV6-5
d_gene: NA
CDR3nt: TGTGCCAGCAGAGCGGACGCCAGCTCTGGAAACACCATATATTTT
CDR3aa: CASRADASSGNTIYF

abundance: NA
j_gene: TRBJ2-7
v_gene: TRBV30
d_gene: TRBD2
CDR3nt: TGTGCCTGGATGGGGTCCGGGGGGGCCCTCTACGAGCAGTACTTC
CDR3aa: CAWMGSGGALYEQYF

abundance: NA
j_gene: TRBJ2-5
v_gene: TRBV5-4
d_gene: TRBD1
CDR3nt: TGTGCCATTCTTTCGACAGGGGGGAGAGAGACCCAGTACTTC
CDR3aa: CAILSTGGRETQYF

abundance: NA
j_gene: TRBJ1-6
v_gene: TRBV5-1
d_gene: NA
CDR3nt: TGCGCCAGCAGCAGCCCGGGGTTTGGCCTCAATTCACCCCTCCACTTT
CDR3aa: CASSSPGFGLNSPLHF

abundance: once
j_gene: TRBJ2-1
v_gene: TRBV5-1
d_gene: NA
CDR3nt: TGCGCCAGCAGCTTGGAACGCGGTTCCTACAATGAGCAGTTCTTC
CDR3aa: CASSLERGSYNEQFF

abundance: NA
j_gene: TRBJ1-2
v_gene: TRBV19
d_gene: TRBD1
CDR3nt: TGTGCCAGTAGTATCGGACAGGGCCCGTATGGCTACACCTTC
CDR3aa: CASSIGQGPYGYTF

abundance: NA
j_gene: TRBJ1-5
v_gene: TRBV28
d_gene: NA
CDR3nt: TGTGCCAGCAGTCGAGGCAGACCAAATCCCCAGCATTTT
CDR3aa: CASSRGRPNPQHF

abundance: NA
j_gene: TRBJ2-3
v_gene: TRBV5-1
d_gene: TRBD1
CDR3nt: TGCGCCAGCAGCTTGGTCACCGGGACAGGGATTGATACGCAGTATTTT
CDR3aa: CASSLVTGTGIDTQYF

abundance: NA
j_gene: TRBJ1-5
v_gene: TRBV2
d_gene: NA
CDR3nt: TGTGCCAGCAGGCCAGGGCAGGGTAGCAATCAGCCCCAGCATTTT
CDR3aa: CASRPGQGSNQPQHF

abundance: NA
j_gene: TRBJ1-5
v_gene: TRBV4-1
d_gene: NA
CDR3nt: TGCGCCAGCAGCCAATTCTGGACGGACTTCCCAAGCAATCAGCCCCAGCATTTT
CDR3aa: CASSQFWTDFPSNQPQHF

abundance: NA
j_gene: TRBJ2-3
v_gene: TRBV10-3
d_gene: TRBD2
CDR3nt: TGTGCCATCAGCGGTAGCGGGGGGAGCACAGATACGCAGTATTTT
CDR3aa: CAISGSGGSTDTQYF

abundance: NA
j_gene: TRBJ2-3
v_gene: TRBV27
d_gene: NA
CDR3nt: TGTGCCAGCAGTTTTGGAGCCTTAGGTACAGATACGCAGTATTTT
CDR3aa: CASSFGALGTDTQYF

abundance: once
j_gene: TRBJ1-2
v_gene: TRBV29-1
d_gene: TRBD1
CDR3nt: TGCAGCGTTGACTCACCAGGGGGGGGCTACACCTTC
CDR3aa: CSVDSPGGGYTF

abundance: once
j_gene: TRBJ2-1
v_gene: TRBV7-8
d_gene: TRBD2
CDR3nt: TGTGCCAGCAGCTTAAGACTAGCGCCGAGCTCCTACAATGAGCAGTTCTTC
CDR3aa: CASSLRLAPSSYNEQFF

abundance: once
j_gene: TRBJ2-7
v_gene: TRBV6-1
d_gene: NA
CDR3nt: TGTGCCAGCAGTGAAGTAAGGCACAGCCCCTACGAGCAGTACTTC
CDR3aa: CASSEVRHSPYEQYF

abundance: once
j_gene: TRBJ2-2
v_gene: TRBV5-1
d_gene: TRBD1
CDR3nt: TGCGCCAGCAGTTCTTCCGCGGCAGGGGGTAGTGGCGGGGAGCTGTTTTTT
CDR3aa: CASSSSAAGGSGGELFF

abundance: NA
j_gene: TRBJ1-2
v_gene: TRBV7-9
d_gene: NA
CDR3nt: TGTGCCAGCAGCCTCGGACAGATATATGGCTACACCTTC
CDR3aa: CASSLGQIYGYTF

abundance: NA
j_gene: TRBJ2-7
v_gene: TRBV5-4
d_gene: TRBD2
CDR3nt: TGTGCCAGCAGCTCGGGACTAGCTGACGAGCAGTACTTC
CDR3aa: CASSSGLADEQYF

abundance: NA
j_gene: TRBJ1-1
v_gene: TRBV10-3
d_gene: TRBD1
CDR3nt: TGTGCCATCAGTGAGTCGGACAGGGGCGGCACTGAAGCTTTCTTT
CDR3aa: CAISESDRGGTEAFF

abundance: NA
j_gene: TRBJ1-1
v_gene: TRBV19
d_gene: NA
CDR3nt: TGTGCCAGTAGTACACAGGGGAACACTGAAGCTTTCTTT
CDR3aa: CASSTQGNTEAFF

abundance: NA
j_gene: TRBJ1-1
v_gene: TRBV2
d_gene: TRBD1
CDR3nt: TGTGCCAGAAAAGACAGGGGAATGACTGAAGCTTTCTTT
CDR3aa: CARKDRGMTEAFF

abundance: NA
j_gene: TRBJ2-7
v_gene: TRBV7-8
d_gene: TRBD1
CDR3nt: TGTGCCAGCAGCATGACAGGGGGTCGGTACGAGCAGTACTTC
CDR3aa: CASSMTGGRYEQYF

abundance: once
j_gene: TRBJ1-2
v_gene: TRBV10-2
d_gene: NA
CDR3nt: TGCGCCAGCCGGGAAACAGGGAGGGGTTCTGGCTACACCTTC
CDR3aa: CASRETGRGSGYTF

abundance: NA
j_gene: TRBJ1-2
v_gene: TRBV4-1
d_gene: NA
CDR3nt: TGCGCCAGCAGTGACAGATATGGCTACACCTTC
CDR3aa: CASSDRYGYTF

abundance: NA
j_gene: TRBJ1-5
v_gene: TRBV19
d_gene: TRBD1
CDR3nt: TGTGCCAGTAGTACAGGGGGAATGGAGCCCCAGCATTTT
CDR3aa: CASSTGGMEPQHF

abundance: NA
j_gene: TRBJ2-1
v_gene: TRBV12-5
d_gene: NA
CDR3nt: TGTGCTAGTGCCTCGAGGGTTACCTACAATGAGCAGTTCTTC
CDR3aa: CASASRVTYNEQFF

abundance: few
j_gene: TRBJ1-2
v_gene: TRBV4-2
d_gene: NA
CDR3nt: TGTGCCAGCAGCCCCCTAGCGGCTGCGGGCTACACCTTC
CDR3aa: CASSPLAAAGYTF

abundance: NA
j_gene: TRBJ2-1
v_gene: TRBV30
d_gene: TRBD2
CDR3nt: TGTGCCTGGTCTGGTTGGGGGGGAGGACTAGCGGGGAACAATGAGCAGTTCTTC
CDR3aa: CAWSGWGGGLAGNNEQFF

abundance: NA
j_gene: TRBJ1-5
v_gene: TRBV5-1
d_gene: NA
CDR3nt: TGCGCCAGCAGCTTGGACAGGGACCAGCCCCAGCATTTT
CDR3aa: CASSLDRDQPQHF

abundance: NA
j_gene: TRBJ2-2
v_gene: TRBV10-3
d_gene: TRBD1
CDR3nt: TGTGCCATCAGTGAGCTGAGGGGGCGGGTCACCGGGGAGCTGTTTTTT
CDR3aa: CAISELRGRVTGELFF

abundance: NA
j_gene: TRBJ2-3
v_gene: TRBV5-1
d_gene: TRBD1
CDR3nt: TGCGCCAGCAGCTCAGGGACAGTAAAGTCGGATACGCAGTATTTT
CDR3aa: CASSSGTVKSDTQYF

abundance: NA
j_gene: TRBJ1-5
v_gene: TRBV19
d_gene: TRBD1
CDR3nt: TGTGCCAGTAGAACAATCACAGGGGCCGGCCAGCCCCAGCATTTT
CDR3aa: CASRTITGAGQPQHF

abundance: NA
j_gene: TRBJ2-7
v_gene: TRBV27
d_gene: TRBD1
CDR3nt: TGTGCCAGCACTTCTGACAGGGACACCTACGAGCAGTACTTC
CDR3aa: CASTSDRDTYEQYF

abundance: NA
j_gene: TRBJ2-7
v_gene: TRBV11-2
d_gene: TRBD2
CDR3nt: TGTGCCAGCAGCTTAGGAGGCGGGAGGGCCTACGAGCAGTACTTC
CDR3aa: CASSLGGGRAYEQYF

abundance: few
j_gene: TRBJ1-6
v_gene: TRBV2
d_gene: TRBD1
CDR3nt: TGTGCCAGCAACAGGGACAGGGAGAATTCACCCCTCCACTTT
CDR3aa: CASNRDRENSPLHF

abundance: NA
j_gene: TRBJ2-3
v_gene: TRBV27
d_gene: NA
CDR3nt: TGTGCCAGCAGGCTACGTCTCACAGATACGCAGTATTTT
CDR3aa: CASRLRLTDTQYF

abundance: NA
j_gene: TRBJ2-5
v_gene: TRBV5-1
d_gene: TRBD1
CDR3nt: TGCGCCAGCAGCTTGGTACGGGATCGGCAGGGGGTACGGGAGACCCAGTACTTC
CDR3aa: CASSLVRDRQGVRETQYF

abundance: NA
j_gene: TRBJ2-1
v_gene: TRBV2
d_gene: NA
CDR3nt: TGTGCCAGCAGGGAGGACTACCTGAGGGGATCCGATGAGCAGTTCTTC
CDR3aa: CASREDYLRGSDEQFF

abundance: once
j_gene: TRBJ2-5
v_gene: TRBV11-1
d_gene: TRBD1
CDR3nt: TGTGCCAGCAGCTCCGGGTCCGGGACAGGGTTGTCGGAGACCCAGTACTTC
CDR3aa: CASSSGSGTGLSETQYF

abundance: once
j_gene: TRBJ1-5
v_gene: TRBV28
d_gene: TRBD1
CDR3nt: TGTGCCAGCAGCTCGCCCAGACAGGGCGCGGCTCAGCCCCAGCATTTT
CDR3aa: CASSSPRQGAAQPQHF